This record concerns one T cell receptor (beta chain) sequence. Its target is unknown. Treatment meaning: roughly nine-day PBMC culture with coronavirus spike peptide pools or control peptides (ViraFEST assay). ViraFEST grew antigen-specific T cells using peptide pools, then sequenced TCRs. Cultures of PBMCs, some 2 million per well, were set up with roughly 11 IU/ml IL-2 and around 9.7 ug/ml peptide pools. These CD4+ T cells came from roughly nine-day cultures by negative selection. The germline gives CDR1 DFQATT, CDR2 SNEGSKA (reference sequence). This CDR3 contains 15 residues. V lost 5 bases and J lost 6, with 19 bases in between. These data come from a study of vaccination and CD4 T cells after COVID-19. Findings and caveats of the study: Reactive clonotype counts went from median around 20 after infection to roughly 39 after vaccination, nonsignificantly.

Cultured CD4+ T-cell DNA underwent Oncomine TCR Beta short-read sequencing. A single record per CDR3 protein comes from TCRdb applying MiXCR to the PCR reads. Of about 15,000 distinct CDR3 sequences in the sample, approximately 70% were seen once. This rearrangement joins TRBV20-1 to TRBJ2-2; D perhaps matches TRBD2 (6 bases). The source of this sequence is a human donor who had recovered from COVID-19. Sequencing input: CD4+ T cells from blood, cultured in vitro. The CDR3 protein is CSAGGTTGISGELFF. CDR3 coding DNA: TGCAGTGCTGGAGGGACCACAGGAATCTCCGGGGAGCTGTTTTTT.